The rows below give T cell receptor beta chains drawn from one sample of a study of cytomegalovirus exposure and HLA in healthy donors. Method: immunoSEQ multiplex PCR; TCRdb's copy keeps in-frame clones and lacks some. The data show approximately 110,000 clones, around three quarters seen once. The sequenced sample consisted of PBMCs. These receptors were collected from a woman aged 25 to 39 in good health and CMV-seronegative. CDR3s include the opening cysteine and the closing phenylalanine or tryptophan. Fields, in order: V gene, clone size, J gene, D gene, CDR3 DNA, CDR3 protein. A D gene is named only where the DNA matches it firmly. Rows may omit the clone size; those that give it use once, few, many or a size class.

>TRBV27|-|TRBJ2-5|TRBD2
TGTGCCAGCAGTCGACAAGCGGGAGGGCCCAGGGAGACCCAGTACTTC
CASSRQAGGPRETQYF
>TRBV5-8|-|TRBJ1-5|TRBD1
TGTGCCAGCAGCTTCTATTCGACAGGGGGCAATCAGCCCCAGCATTTT
CASSFYSTGGNQPQHF
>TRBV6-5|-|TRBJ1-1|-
TGTGCCAGCAGTTACGGTCGGGTGGGGAGCACTGAAGCTTTCTTT
CASSYGRVGSTEAFF
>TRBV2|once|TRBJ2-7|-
TGTGCCAGCAGTGACAGGGGAAGAAGTTCCTACGAGCAGTACTTC
CASSDRGRSSYEQYF
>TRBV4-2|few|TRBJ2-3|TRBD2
TGTGCCAGCAGCCCCAGGGGGGTAATAGCGGGGGCCACAGATACGCAGTATTTT
CASSPRGVIAGATDTQYF
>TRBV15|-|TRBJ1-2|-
TGTGCCACCAGCAGAGGAAACGCGTATGGCTACACCTTC
CATSRGNAYGYTF
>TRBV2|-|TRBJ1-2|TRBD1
TGTGCCAGCAGTGTTAGGGGGACAGGGGGCAATTCGGAATATGGCTACACCTTC
CASSVRGTGGNSEYGYTF
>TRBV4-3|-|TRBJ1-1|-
TGCGCCAGCAGCCAAAGGGGTCTCCCCATGAACACTGAAGCTTTCTTT
CASSQRGLPMNTEAFF
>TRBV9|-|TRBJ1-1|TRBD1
TGTGCCAGCAGCGAGGGGAATGGACAGGGGGCGAACACTGAAGCTTTCTTT
CASSEGNGQGANTEAFF
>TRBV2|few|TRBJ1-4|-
TGTGCCAGCAGTCTAGACAGGTACAATGAAAAACTGTTTTTT
CASSLDRYNEKLFF
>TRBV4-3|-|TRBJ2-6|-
TGCGCCAGCAGCCAAGAGCAGGCAGCCGGGGCCAACGTCCTGACTTTC
CASSQEQAAGANVLTF
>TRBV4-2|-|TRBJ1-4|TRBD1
TGTGCCAGCAGCCTGAATACTTTGGGACAGACAACTAATGAAAAACTGTTTTTT
CASSLNTLGQTTNEKLFF
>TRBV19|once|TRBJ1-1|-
TGTGCCACCAAAACAGGGAACACTGAAGCTTTCTTT
CATKTGNTEAFF
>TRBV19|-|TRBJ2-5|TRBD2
TGTGCCAGTAGTACTGGGACTAGCGGGGGGGCTGAGGCCCAGTACTTC
CASSTGTSGGAEAQYF
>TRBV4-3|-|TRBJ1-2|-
TGCGCCAGCAGCCAAGATAGGGGACTAGGCTACACCTTC
CASSQDRGLGYTF
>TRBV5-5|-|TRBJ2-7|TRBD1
TGTGCCAGCAGCTTGGGGGGACAGGGGGCTAACCACGAGCAGTACTTC
CASSLGGQGANHEQYF
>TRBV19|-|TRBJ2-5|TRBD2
TGTGCCAGTAGTTCCTGGGCTAGCGGGGGCTCCGGTGAGACCCAGTACTTC
CASSSWASGGSGETQYF
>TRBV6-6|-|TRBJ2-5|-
TGTGCCAGCAGTCCTACAGAGCCAGAGACCCAGTACTTC
CASSPTEPETQYF
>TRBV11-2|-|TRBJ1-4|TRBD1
TGTGCCAGCAGCGAGGGACAGCTTAATGAAAAACTGTTTTTT
CASSEGQLNEKLFF
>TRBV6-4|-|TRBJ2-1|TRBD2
TGTGCCAGCAGTGCGAGCGGGGGATGGGAGCAGTTCTTC
CASSASGGWEQFF
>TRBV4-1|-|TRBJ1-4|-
TGCGCCAGCAGCCAAGTGGGACATGGTCCTGAAAAACTGTTTTTT
CASSQVGHGPEKLFF
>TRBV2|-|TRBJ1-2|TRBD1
TGTGCCAGCAGTGGAACAGGGGATGGGGTTAACTATGGCTACACCTTC
CASSGTGDGVNYGYTF
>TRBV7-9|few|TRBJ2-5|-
TGTGCCAGCAGCCTAGTTGGAACAGGCCAAGAGACCCAGTACTTC
CASSLVGTGQETQYF
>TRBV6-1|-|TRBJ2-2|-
TGTGCCAGCAGTGACCACGGGGAGCTGTTTTTT
CASSDHGELFF
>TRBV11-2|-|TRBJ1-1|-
TGTGCCAGCAGCTTGGGGGGGGCAGGGGTTGCTTTCTTT
CASSLGGAGVAFF
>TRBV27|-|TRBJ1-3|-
TGTGCCAGCTTGGGAGCTGGAAACACCATATATTTT
CASLGAGNTIYF
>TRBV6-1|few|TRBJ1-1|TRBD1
TGTGCCAGCACCAGACAGGGGGCTGATGAAGCTTTCTTT
CASTRQGADEAFF